This is a list of T cell receptor beta chains from one sample in a study of CD8 T cells in ankylosing spondylitis. MiXCR, run by TCRdb on the 5' RACE reads, gives a single entry per CDR3 protein. The profile shows about 340,000 distinct CDR3 sequences, 20% of them singletons. Sequenced input: blood, either unsorted or a sorted T cell fraction (not recorded which). The receptor set was obtained from a male donor with ankylosing spondylitis or in good health (not recorded which). CDR3s include the opening cysteine and the closing phenylalanine or tryptophan. Each record gives: CDR3 length, clone size, V gene, D gene, J gene, CDR3 protein, CDR3 DNA. A D gene is named only where the DNA matches it firmly. Expanded clones get a size class; other rows say once, few or many, or leave the size out.

length: 14; size: .; V: TRBV3-1; D: .; J: TRBJ2-7; CDR3: CASSPPRTPLEQYF; DNA: TGTGCCAGCAGCCCCCCTCGGACCCCCCTCGAGCAGTACTTC
length: 14; size: few; V: TRBV20-1; D: .; J: TRBJ2-1; CDR3: CSARVVFSGDEQFF; DNA: TGCAGTGCTAGAGTGGTTTTTAGCGGCGATGAGCAGTTCTTC
length: 13; size: few; V: TRBV27; D: .; J: TRBJ2-7; CDR3: CASGRQVGYEQYF; DNA: TGTGCCAGCGGGAGACAGGTGGGCTACGAGCAGTACTTC
length: 16; size: .; V: TRBV7-9; D: .; J: TRBJ2-3; CDR3: CASSLGGGELPDTQYF; DNA: TGTGCCAGCAGCTTAGGCGGCGGTGAGTTGCCAGATACGCAGTATTTT
length: 13; size: .; V: TRBV7-9; D: .; J: TRBJ2-7; CDR3: CASSWDLTYEQYF; DNA: TGTGCCAGCAGCTGGGACTTAACCTACGAGCAGTACTTC
length: 13; size: many; V: TRBV12-3/TRBV12-4; D: TRBD2; J: TRBJ2-1; CDR3: CASTSGGYNEQFF; DNA: TGTGCCAGCACTAGCGGGGGCTACAATGAGCAGTTCTTC
length: 16; size: few; V: TRBV6-5; D: TRBD1; J: TRBJ1-4; CDR3: CASSYSGTGVAEKLFF; DNA: TGTGCCAGCAGTTACTCAGGGACAGGGGTGGCTGAAAAACTGTTTTTT
length: 13; size: few; V: TRBV15; D: .; J: TRBJ2-7; CDR3: CATSSGGPYEQYF; DNA: TGTGCCACCAGCAGCGGGGGACCATACGAGCAGTACTTC
length: 17; size: few; V: TRBV7-8; D: .; J: TRBJ2-1; CDR3: CASSLVGVWREGNEQFF; DNA: TGTGCCAGCAGCTTAGTAGGTGTATGGCGGGAAGGCAATGAGCAGTTCTTC
length: 16; size: few; V: TRBV7-8; D: .; J: TRBJ2-2; CDR3: CASRSPGATNTGELFF; DNA: TGTGCCAGCAGAAGCCCAGGGGCGACGAACACCGGGGAGCTGTTTTTT
length: 14; size: few; V: TRBV30; D: TRBD2; J: TRBJ2-3; CDR3: CACQGDYYTDTQYF; DNA: TGTGCCTGCCAAGGGGACTACTACACAGATACGCAGTATTTT
length: 13; size: .; V: TRBV12-3/TRBV12-4; D: .; J: TRBJ2-5; CDR3: CASRADEEETQYF; DNA: TGTGCCAGCAGAGCGGATGAGGAAGAGACCCAGTACTTC
length: 16; size: .; V: TRBV20-1; D: .; J: TRBJ1-4; CDR3: CSARDLGAGPLTKLFF; DNA: TGCAGTGCTAGAGATTTGGGAGCGGGACCTCTCACGAAACTGTTTTTT
length: 16; size: few; V: TRBV5-6; D: .; J: TRBJ1-5; CDR3: CASSTRGQGNNQPQHF; DNA: TGTGCCAGCAGTACCCGTGGGCAGGGGAACAATCAGCCCCAGCATTTT
length: 15; size: few; V: TRBV12-3/TRBV12-4; D: .; J: TRBJ2-3; CDR3: CASSPEGLSTDTQYF; DNA: TGTGCCAGCAGCCCCGAGGGCCTTAGCACAGATACGCAGTATTTT
length: 19; size: few; V: TRBV7-8; D: .; J: TRBJ1-5; CDR3: CASSRYIIGDRKEDQPQHF; DNA: TGTGCCAGCAGCCGCTATATTATCGGAGACAGGAAGGAGGATCAGCCCCAGCATTTT
length: 13; size: many; V: TRBV5-1; D: .; J: TRBJ2-1; CDR3: CASSLAGGREQFF; DNA: TGCGCCAGCAGCTTGGCCGGGGGGCGTGAGCAGTTCTTC
length: 15; size: few; V: TRBV6-5; D: .; J: TRBJ1-5; CDR3: CASSYSPQRNQPQHF; DNA: TGTGCCAGCAGTTACTCGCCACAGCGGAATCAGCCCCAGCATTTT
length: 14; size: few; V: TRBV11-1; D: TRBD1; J: TRBJ2-1; CDR3: CASSSGQGLNEQFF; DNA: TGTGCCAGCAGCTCGGGACAGGGTCTGAATGAGCAGTTCTTC
length: 16; size: few; V: TRBV28; D: .; J: TRBJ2-6; CDR3: CASSLTGSSGANVLTF; DNA: TGTGCCAGCAGTTTGACAGGAAGCTCTGGGGCCAACGTCCTGACTTTC
length: 12; size: few; V: TRBV12-3/TRBV12-4; D: .; J: TRBJ1-2; CDR3: CASSFWVDGYTF; DNA: TGTGCCAGCAGTTTTTGGGTGGATGGCTACACCTTC
length: 8; size: .; V: TRBV29-1; D: .; J: TRBJ2-1; CDR3: CSVTGGFF; DNA: TGCAGCGTAACAGGTGGATTCTTC
length: 14; size: .; V: TRBV10-3; D: .; J: TRBJ1-5; CDR3: CAISDQGGHQPQHF; DNA: TGTGCCATCAGTGATCAAGGGGGACATCAGCCCCAGCATTTT
length: 12; size: few; V: TRBV12-3/TRBV12-4; D: TRBD1; J: TRBJ1-1; CDR3: CASSFSGGEAFF; DNA: TGTGCCAGCAGTTTCTCAGGGGGTGAAGCTTTCTTT
length: 15; size: .; V: TRBV4-1; D: .; J: TRBJ2-7; CDR3: CASSQEGHPGYEQYF; DNA: TGCGCCAGCAGCCAAGAAGGGCATCCGGGATACGAGCAGTACTTC
length: 10; size: few; V: TRBV6-2/TRBV6-3; D: .; J: TRBJ2-1; CDR3: CATQDNEQFF; DNA: TGTGCCACCCAGGACAATGAGCAGTTCTTC
length: 15; size: .; V: TRBV20-1; D: .; J: TRBJ2-7; CDR3: CSARESWGFSYEQYF; DNA: TGCAGTGCTAGAGAATCGTGGGGGTTCTCCTACGAGCAGTACTTC
length: 13; size: few; V: TRBV7-9; D: TRBD2; J: TRBJ2-1; CDR3: CASSPGTRSEQFF; DNA: TGTGCCAGCAGCCCCGGGACTAGAAGTGAGCAGTTCTTC